The T cell receptor beta chain described here comes from a study of blood T cell repertoires in COVID-19. Study in general: The United States, Italy and Spain supplied acute and convalescent COVID-19 samples. The analysed material was cDNA or gDNA that came from T cells, B-cell-depleted T cells, or PBMCs.

The germline V gene encodes CDR1 KGHSH and CDR2 LQKENI. V was clipped by 3 bases and J by 0 bases; unmatched bases: 3. This CDR3 region has 16 residues. Only a few counts were recorded for this clone. The assay was immunoSEQ multiplex PCR, and TCRdb's table has in-frame clones only and misses some. The sample shows about 220,000 clones, approximately 82% of them seen only once. This sequence originates from a woman of 80 years or more with acute or convalescent COVID-19. Specimen: peripheral blood. The gene calls are TRBV18 and TRBJ1-4; 8 bases line up with TRBD1. The CDR3 protein is CASSPDRAATNEKLFF. DNA of the CDR3: TGTGCCAGCTCACCGGACAGGGCCGCAACTAATGAAAAACTGTTTTTT.